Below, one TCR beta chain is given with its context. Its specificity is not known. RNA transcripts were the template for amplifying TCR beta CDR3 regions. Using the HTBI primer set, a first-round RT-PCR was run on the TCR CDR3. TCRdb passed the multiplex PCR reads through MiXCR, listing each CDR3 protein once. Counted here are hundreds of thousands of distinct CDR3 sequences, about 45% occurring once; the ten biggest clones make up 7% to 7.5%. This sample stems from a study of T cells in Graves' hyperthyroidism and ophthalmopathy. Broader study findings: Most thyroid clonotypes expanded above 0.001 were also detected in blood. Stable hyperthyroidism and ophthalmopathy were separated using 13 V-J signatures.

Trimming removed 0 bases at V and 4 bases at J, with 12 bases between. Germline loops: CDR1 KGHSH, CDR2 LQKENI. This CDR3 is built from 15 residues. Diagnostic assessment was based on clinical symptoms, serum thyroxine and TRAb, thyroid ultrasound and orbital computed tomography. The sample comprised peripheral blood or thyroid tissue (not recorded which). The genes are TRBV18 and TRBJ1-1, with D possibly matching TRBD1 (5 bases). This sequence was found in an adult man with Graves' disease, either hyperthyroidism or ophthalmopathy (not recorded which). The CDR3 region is CASSPPAGRGTEAFF. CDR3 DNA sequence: TGTGCCAGCTCACCACCGGCAGGGAGGGGCACTGAAGCTTTCTTT.